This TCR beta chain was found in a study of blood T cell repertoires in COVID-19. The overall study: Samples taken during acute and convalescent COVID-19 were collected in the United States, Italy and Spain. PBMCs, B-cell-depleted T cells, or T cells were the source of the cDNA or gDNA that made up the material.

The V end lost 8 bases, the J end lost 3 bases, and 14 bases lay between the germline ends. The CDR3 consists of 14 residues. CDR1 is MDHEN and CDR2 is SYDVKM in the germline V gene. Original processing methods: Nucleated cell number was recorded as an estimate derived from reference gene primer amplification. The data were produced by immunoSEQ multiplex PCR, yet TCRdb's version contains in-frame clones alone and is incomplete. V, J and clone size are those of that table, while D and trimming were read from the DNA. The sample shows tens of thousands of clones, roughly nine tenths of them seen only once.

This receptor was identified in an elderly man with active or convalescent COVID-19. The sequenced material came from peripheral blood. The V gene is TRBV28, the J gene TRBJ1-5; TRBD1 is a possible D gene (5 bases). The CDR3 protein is CASLDSSFNQPQHF. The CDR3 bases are TGTGCCAGCTTAGACAGCTCGTTCAATCAGCCCCAGCATTTT.